Given below is one T cell receptor beta chain in context. This entry is derived from a study of blood T cell repertoires in COVID-19. Across the whole study: Both acute and convalescent COVID-19 samples were obtained from the United States, Italy and Spain. Nucleic acid was either cDNA or gDNA, and it came from T cells, B-cell-depleted T cells, or PBMCs.

TCRdb keeps only in-frame clones here, not all; method: immunoSEQ multiplex PCR. The profile shows roughly 100,000 clones, around 90% of them singletons. Germline CDR1 and CDR2: SGHVS and FNYEAQ. The V gene lost 4 bases and the J gene lost 8 bases, with 14 bases spanning the gap. CDR3 size: 14 residues. The receptor was isolated from a woman in her fifties or sixties with COVID-19, enrolled during active disease. The chain has TRBV7-6 and TRBJ1-4; possibly TRBD1 for D (6 bases). The sequencing input was peripheral blood. CDR3 sequence: CASSSQGGWEKLFF. The CDR3, as DNA: TGTGCCAGCAGCTCTCAAGGGGGTTGGGAAAAACTGTTTTTT.